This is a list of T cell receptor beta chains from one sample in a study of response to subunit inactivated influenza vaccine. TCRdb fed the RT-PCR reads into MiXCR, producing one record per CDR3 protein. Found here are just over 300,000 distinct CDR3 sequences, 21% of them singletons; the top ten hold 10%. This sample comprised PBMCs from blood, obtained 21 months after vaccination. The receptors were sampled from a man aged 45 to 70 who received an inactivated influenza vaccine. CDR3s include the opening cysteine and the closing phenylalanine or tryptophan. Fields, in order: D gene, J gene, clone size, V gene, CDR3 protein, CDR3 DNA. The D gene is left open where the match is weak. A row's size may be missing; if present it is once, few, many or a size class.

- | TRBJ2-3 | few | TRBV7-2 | CASSFGVAGQSTDTQYF | TGTGCCAGCAGCTTCGGTGTAGCCGGACAGAGCACAGATACGCAGTATTTT
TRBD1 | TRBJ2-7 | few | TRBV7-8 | CASSLDGTGFYEQYF | TGTGCCAGCAGCTTAGACGGGACAGGATTCTACGAGCAGTACTTC
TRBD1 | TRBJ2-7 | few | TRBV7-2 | CASSLDRQGVLYF | TGTGCCAGCAGCTTGGATAGACAGGGGGTGCTGTACTTC
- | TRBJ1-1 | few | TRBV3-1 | CASSQDGAGNTEAFF | TGTGCCAGCAGCCAAGATGGGGCAGGGAACACTGAAGCTTTCTTT
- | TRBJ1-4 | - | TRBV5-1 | CASSPDTHPKLFF | TGCGCCAGCAGCCCGGACACCCATCCAAAACTGTTTTTT
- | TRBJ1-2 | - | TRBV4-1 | CASSQVAGAQQDYGYTF | TGCGCCAGCAGCCAAGTGGCAGGGGCCCAACAGGACTATGGCTACACCTTC
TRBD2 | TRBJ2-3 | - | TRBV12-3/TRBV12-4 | CASGTYLAGWDTQYF | TGTGCCAGCGGTACCTACCTAGCGGGGTGGGATACGCAGTATTTT
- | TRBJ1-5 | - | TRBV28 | CASTPTLEGLDQPQHF | TGTGCCAGCACTCCCACTCTAGAGGGACTCGATCAGCCCCAGCATTTT
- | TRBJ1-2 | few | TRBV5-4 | CASSTQVMKDYGYTF | TGTGCCAGCAGCACACAGGTTATGAAAGACTATGGCTACACCTTC
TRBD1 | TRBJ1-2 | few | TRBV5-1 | CASSLAGTANGYTF | TGCGCCAGCAGCTTGGCCGGGACAGCAAACGGCTACACCTTC
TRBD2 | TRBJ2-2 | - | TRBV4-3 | CASSLTSGGPGELFF | TGCGCCAGCAGCCTAACTAGCGGGGGGCCCGGGGAGCTGTTTTTT
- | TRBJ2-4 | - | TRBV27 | CASSQGLQQNIQYF | TGTGCCAGCAGCCAGGGACTCCAACAAAACATTCAGTACTTC
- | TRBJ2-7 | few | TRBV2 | CASSWDKGYEQYF | TGTGCCAGCAGTTGGGACAAGGGCTACGAGCAGTACTTC
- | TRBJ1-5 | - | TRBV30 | CAWSVRGVGNQPQHF | TGTGCCTGGAGTGTAAGGGGAGTGGGCAATCAGCCCCAGCATTTT
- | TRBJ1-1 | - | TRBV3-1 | CASSQDPGYTEAFF | TGTGCCAGCAGCCAAGATCCCGGCTACACTGAAGCTTTCTTT
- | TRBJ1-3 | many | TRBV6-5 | CATGDPTFAGAHSGNTIYF | TGTGCCACCGGAGATCCGACGTTCGCAGGGGCCCACTCTGGAAACACCATATATTTT
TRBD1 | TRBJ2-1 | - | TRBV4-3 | CASSQDTGQGRNEQFF | TGCGCCAGCAGCCAAGATACGGGACAGGGCAGGAATGAGCAGTTCTTC
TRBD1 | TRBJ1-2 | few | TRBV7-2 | CASSLVSGGGYTF | TGTGCCAGCAGCTTAGTTTCAGGGGGGGGCTACACCTTC
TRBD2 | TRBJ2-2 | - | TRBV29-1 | CSVSGRSFAGELFF | TGCAGCGTCAGCGGGAGGAGTTTCGCCGGGGAGCTGTTTTTT
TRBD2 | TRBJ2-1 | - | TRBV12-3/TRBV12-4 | CASSLYSGTIYSNEQFF | TGTGCCAGCAGTTTGTATAGCGGGACTATCTACAGCAATGAACAGTTCTTC
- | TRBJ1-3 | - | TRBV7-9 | CASSSKGRSSGNTIYF | TGTGCCAGCAGCTCAAAGGGACGGTCCTCTGGAAACACCATATATTTT
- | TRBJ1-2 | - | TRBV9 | CASSVGPGRNYGYTF | TGTGCCAGCAGCGTAGGCCCGGGAAGAAACTATGGCTACACCTTC
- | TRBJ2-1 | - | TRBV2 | CASSDDRARGNEQFF | TGTGCCAGCAGTGACGACCGGGCTCGAGGCAATGAGCAGTTCTTC